This is a list of T cell receptor beta chains from one sample in a study of blood T cell repertoires in COVID-19. TCRdb's copy holds only in-frame clones and misses some; the assay was immunoSEQ multiplex PCR. The table records about 280,000 clones, roughly 87% of them present only once. Sequences were obtained from PBMCs or T cells enriched from blood (not recorded which). The receptors come from a woman aged 40 to 49 who had recovered from COVID-19. CDR3s include the opening cysteine and the closing phenylalanine or tryptophan. A D gene is named only where the DNA matches it firmly. Some rows have no size entry. The others give once, few or many, or a class for an expanded clone.

V gene: TRBV18
J gene: TRBJ1-1
D gene: TRBD1
clone size: -
CDR3 DNA: TGTGCCAGCTCACCGAGGGACAGCACTGAAGCTTTCTTT
CDR3 protein: CASSPRDSTEAFF

V gene: TRBV6-5
J gene: TRBJ1-2
D gene: -
clone size: -
CDR3 DNA: TGTGCCAGCAGTTACAGGCGGGGGGGCTACACCTTC
CDR3 protein: CASSYRRGGYTF

V gene: TRBV19
J gene: TRBJ2-5
D gene: -
clone size: -
CDR3 DNA: TGTGCCAGCAGAGAGACAGCCCCCAACCAAGAGACCCAGTACTTC
CDR3 protein: CASRETAPNQETQYF

V gene: TRBV28
J gene: TRBJ2-2
D gene: -
clone size: -
CDR3 DNA: TGTGCCAGCAGCCCGAGCAGGGGGGACACCGGGGAGCTGTTTTTT
CDR3 protein: CASSPSRGDTGELFF

V gene: TRBV2
J gene: TRBJ1-6
D gene: -
clone size: -
CDR3 DNA: TGTGCCAGTCGCTCACAGGCCAGCTCCTATAATTCACCCCTCCACTTT
CDR3 protein: CASRSQASSYNSPLHF

V gene: TRBV28
J gene: TRBJ2-1
D gene: -
clone size: -
CDR3 DNA: TGTGCCAGCAGCTGGAGAGAAGAGCAGTTCTTC
CDR3 protein: CASSWREEQFF

V gene: TRBV30
J gene: TRBJ2-2
D gene: TRBD2
clone size: -
CDR3 DNA: TGTGCCTGGAGTGAGGAAGCGGGAGGCGGGGAGCTGTTTTTT
CDR3 protein: CAWSEEAGGGELFF

V gene: TRBV14
J gene: TRBJ1-1
D gene: TRBD1
clone size: -
CDR3 DNA: TGTGCCAGCAGCTCCGGGACAGGGTGGACTGAAGCTTTCTTT
CDR3 protein: CASSSGTGWTEAFF

V gene: TRBV5-1
J gene: TRBJ2-3
D gene: TRBD2
clone size: once
CDR3 DNA: TGCGCCAGCAGCCTCCTAGCGGGGGTTAGCACAGATACGCAGTATTTT
CDR3 protein: CASSLLAGVSTDTQYF

V gene: TRBV18
J gene: TRBJ2-1
D gene: TRBD2
clone size: -
CDR3 DNA: TGTGCCAGCTCACTTGGACTAGCGGGAGACAATGAGCAGTTCTTC
CDR3 protein: CASSLGLAGDNEQFF

V gene: TRBV5-1
J gene: TRBJ2-7
D gene: -
clone size: -
CDR3 DNA: TGCGCCAGCAGCTTGGACTACTACGAGCAGTACTTC
CDR3 protein: CASSLDYYEQYF

V gene: TRBV7-2
J gene: TRBJ2-2
D gene: -
clone size: -
CDR3 DNA: TGTGCCAGCAGCTTAGGACAGGTGTCGGGGGGGGAGCTGTTTTTT
CDR3 protein: CASSLGQVSGGELFF

V gene: TRBV5-1
J gene: TRBJ2-5
D gene: TRBD2
clone size: -
CDR3 DNA: TGCGCCAGCAGCTTGGAGTGGACTAGCGGGAAAGAGACCCAGTACTTC
CDR3 protein: CASSLEWTSGKETQYF

V gene: TRBV19
J gene: TRBJ1-2
D gene: -
clone size: -
CDR3 DNA: TGTGCCAGTAGTATAGATGGTTTCAGGGGTAATTATGGCTACACCTTC
CDR3 protein: CASSIDGFRGNYGYTF

V gene: TRBV28
J gene: TRBJ2-7
D gene: TRBD2
clone size: -
CDR3 DNA: TGTGCCAGCAGTTCCGGGGGAGCGGGACGCTCCTACGAGCAGTACTTC
CDR3 protein: CASSSGGAGRSYEQYF

V gene: TRBV28
J gene: TRBJ2-1
D gene: TRBD2
clone size: -
CDR3 DNA: TGTGCCAGCAGGCGCCCGGGACTAGCGCACAATGAGCAGTTCTTC
CDR3 protein: CASRRPGLAHNEQFF

V gene: TRBV2
J gene: TRBJ2-3
D gene: -
clone size: once
CDR3 DNA: TGTGCCAGCAGTGAAATAAGTAATTCAGGATCGCAGTATTTT
CDR3 protein: CASSEISNSGSQYF

V gene: TRBV27
J gene: TRBJ1-6
D gene: -
clone size: -
CDR3 DNA: TGTGCCACTTCGACAGGTACTTCACCCCTCCACTTT
CDR3 protein: CATSTGTSPLHF

V gene: TRBV5-1
J gene: TRBJ1-1
D gene: -
clone size: -
CDR3 DNA: TGCGCCAGCAGCTTGGATCCGGGAGGGAGCGAAGCTTTCTTT
CDR3 protein: CASSLDPGGSEAFF

V gene: TRBV15
J gene: TRBJ2-7
D gene: TRBD2
clone size: -
CDR3 DNA: TGTGCCACCAGCCCCTCACTAGCGGCTAGCGGGAGGGCAGGGTACGAGCAGTACTTC
CDR3 protein: CATSPSLAASGRAGYEQYF

V gene: TRBV12-3/TRBV12-4
J gene: TRBJ1-5
D gene: -
clone size: -
CDR3 DNA: TGTGCCAGCAGTTTAGCGAGGCATCAGCCCCAGCATTTT
CDR3 protein: CASSLARHQPQHF

V gene: TRBV27
J gene: TRBJ2-7
D gene: TRBD2
clone size: -
CDR3 DNA: TGTGCCAGCAACACTAGCGGCCTCTCCTACGAGCAGTACTTC
CDR3 protein: CASNTSGLSYEQYF

V gene: TRBV2
J gene: TRBJ2-1
D gene: TRBD2
clone size: -
CDR3 DNA: TGTGCCAGCATAATAGGACTAGCGGGGTACAATGAGCAGTTCTTC
CDR3 protein: CASIIGLAGYNEQFF

V gene: TRBV15
J gene: TRBJ1-6
D gene: -
clone size: -
CDR3 DNA: TGTGCCACCAGCAGGGATCCCCACGGCGGCAGTAATTCACCCCTCCACTTT
CDR3 protein: CATSRDPHGGSNSPLHF

V gene: TRBV3-1/TRBV3-2
J gene: TRBJ2-7
D gene: TRBD1
clone size: -
CDR3 DNA: TGTGCCAGCAGCCAGGCCGGGACAGGGGGCTACGAGCAGTACTTC
CDR3 protein: CASSQAGTGGYEQYF

V gene: TRBV19
J gene: TRBJ2-3
D gene: -
clone size: few
CDR3 DNA: TGTGCCAGTAGTAGAAGCGTATTAAGCACAGATACGCAGTATTTT
CDR3 protein: CASSRSVLSTDTQYF

V gene: TRBV7-2
J gene: TRBJ1-2
D gene: TRBD1
clone size: -
CDR3 DNA: TGTGCCAGCAGCACCGGACAGGAGAACTATGGCTACACCTTC
CDR3 protein: CASSTGQENYGYTF

V gene: TRBV27
J gene: TRBJ1-1
D gene: -
clone size: -
CDR3 DNA: TGTGCCACCAAATTCAGACAGATAAACACTGAAGCTTTCTTT
CDR3 protein: CATKFRQINTEAFF

V gene: TRBV7-9
J gene: TRBJ1-1
D gene: TRBD1
clone size: -
CDR3 DNA: TGTGCCAGCAGCTTAGACAGGGGCGGCACTGAAGCTTTCTTT
CDR3 protein: CASSLDRGGTEAFF

V gene: TRBV3-1/TRBV3-2
J gene: TRBJ2-7
D gene: -
clone size: -
CDR3 DNA: TGTGCCAGCAGCTTGGGGGGACTTCCCTACGAGCAGTACTTC
CDR3 protein: CASSLGGLPYEQYF